The source of this TCR beta chain is a study of PD-1 blockade in classical Hodgkin lymphoma. After autologous stem cell transplantation all patients relapsed, and prior brentuximab vedotin exposure differed between cohorts. Some clones are missing from TCRdb's copy, which holds only in-frame ones; the method was immunoSEQ multiplex PCR. The table lists over 35,000 clones, 85% to 90% of them singletons. Study findings and constraints: Patients excluded were those beginning nivolumab under 1 year after ASCT. A reduction in baseline TCR diversity was reportedly seen in newly diagnosed patients relative to healthy donors.

For this clone: Its specificity is not known.

CDR1 MNHEY and CDR2 SMNVEV come from the germline V gene (reference sequence). This CDR3 is 14 amino acids long. Trimming removed 6 bases at V and 4 bases at J, with 13 bases between. The TCR originated in a human donor with classical Hodgkin lymphoma. The material sequenced was peripheral blood mononuclear cells (PBMCs), taken at baseline. This chain links TRBV27 with TRBJ1-3; D is possibly TRBD1 (5 bases). The CDR3 nucleotides read TGTGCCAGCAGCCGCGGGGGGTCCGGAAACACCATATATTTT. Residues: CASSRGGSGNTIYF.